The present entry profiles one T cell receptor beta chain with its context. The sample originates from a study of blood T cell repertoires in COVID-19. The wider study: Collection of acute and convalescent COVID-19 samples took place in the United States, Italy and Spain. T cells, B-cell-depleted T cells, or PBMCs supplied cDNA or gDNA.

Seattle-derived patients entered the study during active infection and were followed longitudinally. In the original workflow: Scientists estimated how many nucleated cells there were by amplifying reference gene primers. Generated by immunoSEQ multiplex PCR, the TCRdb table keeps only in-frame clones and is missing some. Clone size and the V and J calls come from that table; the DNA yielded D and trimming. The repertoire holds about 300,000 clones, with approximately 84% as singletons. V was trimmed by 6 bases and J by 0 bases, leaving 9 bases between them. Germline CDR1 and CDR2: MNHEY and SVGAGI. The CDR3 totals 13 residues.

Sequenced material: peripheral blood. This TCR came from a human donor with COVID-19, enrolled during active disease. The donor label of this sample is uncertain. This sequence joins TRBV6-5 and TRBJ2-7, with a tentative D call TRBD2 (7 bases). The DNA for the CDR3 is TGTGCCAGCAGAGGGGGGGACTCCTACGAGCAGTACTTC. Translated, it gives CASRGGDSYEQYF.